One T cell receptor beta chain is described in this entry. One entry per CDR3 protein results from TCRdb running MiXCR on the 5' RACE reads. The sample lists fewer than 350,000 distinct CDR3 sequences, around 15% occurring once. This record comes from a study of T-cell memory formation after mild COVID-19. At the level of the study: Across donors, TCR clusters were largely donor specific.

Germline CDR1 SQVTM, CDR2 ANQGSEA. The CDR3 has 12 residues. J lost 5 bases, V lost 7 bases, and 7 bases had no gene match. The sequencing sample was made of PBMCs or a T cell subset sorted from them (not recorded which). The chain uses TRBV29-1 and TRBJ2-7; 8 bases are shared with TRBD2. This sequence originates from a man younger than 35 who had mild COVID-19 (a few samples of this study predate the infection). Cell type and time point are not known. CDR3 region: CSARQRENEQYF. The CDR3 nucleotides read TGCAGCGCACGCCAGCGGGAGAACGAGCAGTACTTC.